What follows describes a single TCR beta chain. The length of the CDR3 is 14 residues. Germline CDR1 is SGHRS and CDR2 is YFSETQ. Trimming removed 5 bases at V and 4 bases at J, with 14 bases between. Libraries were prepared by immunoSEQ multiplex PCR; TCRdb keeps only in-frame clonotypes and omits some of them. Of about 140,000 clones in the sample, around 90% were seen once. The entry originates in a study of cytotoxic CD8 clonotypes in ibrutinib-treated CLL. Study as a whole: An average of about 250,000 productive templates and approximately 91,000 productive rearrangements was obtained per sample.

The TCR beta libraries used around 2 micrograms of genomic DNA that came from cryopreserved PBMCs. This receptor was obtained from a human donor with chronic lymphocytic leukemia. The V gene is TRBV5-1, the J gene TRBJ2-3; a weak D match, TRBD2 (6 bases). The sequencing used PBMCs, collected after 12 months of ibrutinib treatment. CDR3 amino acids: CASSSAGISDTQYF. DNA for the CDR3: TGCGCCAGCAGTTCGGCGGGAATCTCAGATACGCAGTATTTT.